Sequencing of this TCR beta chain was carried out in a study of cytotoxic CD8 clonotypes in ibrutinib-treated CLL. Study as a whole: A median around 12 months of treatment, range 6 to 36, preceded the collection of response samples. Study-wide results and caveats: At the start, clonality exceeded age-matched healthy donors and followed circulating CD8+ T-cell counts.

Here immunoSEQ multiplex PCR was the method, and the copy in TCRdb shows in-frame clones only, minus some. The table shows tens of thousands of clones, with around 80% occurring only once. The CDR3 extends over 15 amino acids. CDR1 and CDR2 from the germline V gene are SGDLS and YYNGEE. The V end was cut by 4 bases, the J end by 1 base, with 11 bases between. Concerning this clone itself: The antigen is not known.

The source material was PBMCs, sampled before ibrutinib treatment. This chain links TRBV9 with TRBJ2-2, with D hard to call. This sequence originates from a human donor with chronic lymphocytic leukemia. The CDR3 nucleotides read TGTGCCAGCAGCCCCCTGACGGGGAACACCGGGGAGCTGTTTTTT. It encodes CASSPLTGNTGELFF.